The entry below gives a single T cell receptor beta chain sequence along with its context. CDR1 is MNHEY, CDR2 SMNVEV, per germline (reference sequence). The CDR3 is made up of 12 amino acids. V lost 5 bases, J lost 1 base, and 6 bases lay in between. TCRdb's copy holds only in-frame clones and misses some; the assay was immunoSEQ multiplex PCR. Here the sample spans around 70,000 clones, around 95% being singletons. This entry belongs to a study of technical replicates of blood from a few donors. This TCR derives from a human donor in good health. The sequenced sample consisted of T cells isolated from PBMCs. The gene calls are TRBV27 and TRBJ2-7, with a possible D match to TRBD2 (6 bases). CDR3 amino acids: CASSGGSYEQYF. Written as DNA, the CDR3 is TGTGCCAGCAGTGGGGGGTCCTACGAGCAGTACTTC.